This T cell receptor (beta chain) was obtained from a study of graft-versus-host responses after intestinal transplantation. Turning to the study itself: Among the recipients, transplants were multivisceral, liver-intestinal, or isolated intestinal. Following induction with anti-thymocyte globulin, all recipients were given tacrolimus and steroids for three to four years.

Using immunoSEQ multiplex PCR, the repertoire was profiled, and TCRdb retains in-frame clones only, with some absent. The sample yields about 38,000 clones, over 80% seen once. Overall study findings and caveats: Detection of GvH clones occurred in recipient marrow, and some had their first appearance in ileum or blood.

The CDR3 sequence is 15 residues long. The germline V gene has CDR1 MGHRA and CDR2 YSYEKL. Trimming left V 0 bases short and J 1 base short, with 9 bases between. A note on this clone: Its matching antigen is unknown.

The V gene is TRBV4-1, the J gene TRBJ1-1; the D gene is possibly TRBD1 (6 bases). The source of this sequence is a human patient who received an intestinal transplant, so some T cells may come from the graft donor. The sequencing used PBMCs, collected about 1,000 days after transplant. The CDR3 nucleotides read TGCGCCAGCAGCCAAGATGGCAGGGGGAACACTGAAGCTTTCTTT. Encoded protein: CASSQDGRGNTEAFF.